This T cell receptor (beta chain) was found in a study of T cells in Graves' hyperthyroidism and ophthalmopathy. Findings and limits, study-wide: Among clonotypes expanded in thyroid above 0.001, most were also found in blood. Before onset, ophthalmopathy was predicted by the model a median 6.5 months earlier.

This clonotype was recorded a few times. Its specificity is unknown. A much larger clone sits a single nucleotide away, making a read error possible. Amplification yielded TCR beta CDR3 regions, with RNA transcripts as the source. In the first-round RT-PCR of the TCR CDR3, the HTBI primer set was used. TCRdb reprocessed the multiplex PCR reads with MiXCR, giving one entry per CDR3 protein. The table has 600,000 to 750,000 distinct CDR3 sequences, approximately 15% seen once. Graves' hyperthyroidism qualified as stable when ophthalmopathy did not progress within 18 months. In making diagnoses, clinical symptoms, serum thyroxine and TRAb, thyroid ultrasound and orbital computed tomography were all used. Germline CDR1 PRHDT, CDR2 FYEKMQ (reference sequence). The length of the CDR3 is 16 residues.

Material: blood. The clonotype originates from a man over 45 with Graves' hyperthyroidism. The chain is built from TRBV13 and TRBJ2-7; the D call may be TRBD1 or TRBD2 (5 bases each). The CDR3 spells CASSSVRDGSSCEQYF. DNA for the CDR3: TGTGCCAGCAGCTCTGTCCGGGACGGAAGCTCCTGCGAGCAGTACTTC. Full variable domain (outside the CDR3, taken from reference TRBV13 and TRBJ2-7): AAGVIQSPRHLIKEKRETATLKCYPIPRHDTVYWYQQGPGQDPQFLISFYEKMQSDKGSIPDRFSAQQFSDYHSELNMSSLELGDSALYFCASSSVRDGSSCEQYFGPGTRLTVT.